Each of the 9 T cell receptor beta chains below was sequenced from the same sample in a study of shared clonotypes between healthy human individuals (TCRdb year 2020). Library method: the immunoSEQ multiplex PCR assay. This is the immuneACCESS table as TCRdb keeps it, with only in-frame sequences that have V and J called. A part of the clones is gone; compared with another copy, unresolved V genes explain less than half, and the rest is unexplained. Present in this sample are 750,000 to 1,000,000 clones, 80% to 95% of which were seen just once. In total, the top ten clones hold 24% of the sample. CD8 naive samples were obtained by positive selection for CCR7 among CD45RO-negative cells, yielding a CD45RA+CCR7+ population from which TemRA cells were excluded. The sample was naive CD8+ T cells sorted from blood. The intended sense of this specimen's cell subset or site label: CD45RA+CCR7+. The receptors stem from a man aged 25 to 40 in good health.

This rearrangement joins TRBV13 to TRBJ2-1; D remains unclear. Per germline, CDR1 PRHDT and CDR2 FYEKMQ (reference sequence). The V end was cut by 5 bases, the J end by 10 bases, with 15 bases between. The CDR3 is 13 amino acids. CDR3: CASSPRKWAEQFF. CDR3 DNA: TGTGCCAGCAGCCCACGTAAGTGGGCAGAGCAGTTCTTC.

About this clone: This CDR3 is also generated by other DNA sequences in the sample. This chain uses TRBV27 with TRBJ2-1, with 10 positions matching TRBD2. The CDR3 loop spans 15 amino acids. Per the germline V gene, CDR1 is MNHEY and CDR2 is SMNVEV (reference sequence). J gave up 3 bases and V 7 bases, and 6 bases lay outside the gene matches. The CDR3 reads CASTALAGGYNEQFF. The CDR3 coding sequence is TGTGCCAGCACCGCATTAGCGGGAGGCTACAATGAGCAGTTCTTC.

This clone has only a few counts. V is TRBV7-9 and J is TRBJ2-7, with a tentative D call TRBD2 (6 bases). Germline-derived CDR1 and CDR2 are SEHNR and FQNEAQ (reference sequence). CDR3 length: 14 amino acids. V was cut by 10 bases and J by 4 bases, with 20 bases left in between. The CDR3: CATSLSTSRYEQYF. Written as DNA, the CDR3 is TGTGCCACCTCTTTGTCGACTAGTCGGTACGAGCAGTACTTC.

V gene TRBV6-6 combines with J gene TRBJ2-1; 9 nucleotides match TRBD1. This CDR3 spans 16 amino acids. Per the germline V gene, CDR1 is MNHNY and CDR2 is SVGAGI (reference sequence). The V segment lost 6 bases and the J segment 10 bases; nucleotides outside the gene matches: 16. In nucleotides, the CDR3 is TGTGCCAGCAGGCCAAGAGAACAGGGGGCATGGGGCGAGCAGTTCTTC. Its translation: CASRPREQGAWGEQFF.

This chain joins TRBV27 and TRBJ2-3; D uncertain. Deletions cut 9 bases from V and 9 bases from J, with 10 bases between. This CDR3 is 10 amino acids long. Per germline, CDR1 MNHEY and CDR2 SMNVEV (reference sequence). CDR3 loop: CASGLETQYF. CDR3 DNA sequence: TGTGCCAGTGGCCTCGAGACGCAGTATTTT.

CDR3: CASSDYWLAVYGYTF. The CDR3 nucleotides are TGTGCCAGCAGTGATTACTGGCTGGCAGTCTATGGCTACACCTTC. This chain connects TRBV6-1 to TRBJ1-2, with D hard to call. The V end was cut by 3 bases, the J end by 4 bases, with 15 bases between. Germline-derived CDR1 and CDR2 are MNHNS and SASEGT. CDR3 length equals 15 residues.

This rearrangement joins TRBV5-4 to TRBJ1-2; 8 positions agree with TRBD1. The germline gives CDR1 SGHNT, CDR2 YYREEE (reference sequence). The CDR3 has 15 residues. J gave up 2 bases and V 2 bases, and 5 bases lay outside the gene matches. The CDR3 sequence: CASSLGDRLNYGYTF. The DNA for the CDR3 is TGTGCCAGCAGCTTAGGGGACAGGTTGAACTATGGCTACACCTTC.

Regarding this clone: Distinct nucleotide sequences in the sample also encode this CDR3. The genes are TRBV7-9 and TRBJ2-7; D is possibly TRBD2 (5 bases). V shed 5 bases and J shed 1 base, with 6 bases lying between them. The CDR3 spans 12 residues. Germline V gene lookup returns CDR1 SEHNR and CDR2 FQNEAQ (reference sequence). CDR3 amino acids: CASSAGSYEQYF. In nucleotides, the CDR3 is TGTGCCAGCAGCGCGGGTTCCTACGAGCAGTACTTC.

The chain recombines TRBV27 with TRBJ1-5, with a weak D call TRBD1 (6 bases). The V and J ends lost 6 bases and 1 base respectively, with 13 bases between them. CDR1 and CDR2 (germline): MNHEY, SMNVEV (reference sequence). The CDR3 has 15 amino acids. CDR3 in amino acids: CASSMGGVSNQPQHF. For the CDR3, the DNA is TGTGCCAGCAGCATGGGGGGCGTAAGCAATCAGCCCCAGCATTTT.